This is a list of T cell receptor beta chains from one sample in a study of CD8 T cells in ankylosing spondylitis. TCRdb re-derived calls from the 5' RACE reads in MiXCR, one entry per CDR3 protein. The sample has approximately 300,000 distinct CDR3 sequences; around 7.6% are singletons. Sample: blood, either unsorted or a sorted T cell fraction (not recorded which). These receptors were obtained from a male donor with ankylosing spondylitis. The conserved cysteine and the conserved F or W are not part of the CDR3 here.

v_call	cdr3_aa
TRBV20-1	SARPGTSGYNEQF
TRBV12-3/TRBV12-4	ASSLVPGLLNRGSGANVLT
TRBV20-1	SVESGTSGRGTETQY
TRBV9	ASSGTGDEKLF
TRBV10-3	AIGYNEQF
TRBV15	ATSREGGEGSFYEQY
TRBV28	ASSWSTNKYEQY
TRBV12-3/TRBV12-4	ASSLRAGGQPQH
TRBV2	AIGLAGESSYEQY
TRBV2	ASYTEAF
TRBV6-5	ASSLRTGPDEQY
TRBV10-3	ATQAPPPEAGVGYDEQF
TRBV20-1	SARWDRGHEKLF
TRBV11-1	ASSSPDRFLSYEQY
TRBV30	AWTEGPNTGELF
TRBV2	ASRREGLSYEQY
TRBV28	ASSFDRWGSYNEQF
TRBV28	ASSETVYEQY
TRBV29-1	SVNRESHPTDTQY
TRBV29-1	SVVKYPETQY
TRBV7-3	ASSLTGGATPNNEQF
TRBV5-1	ASSWDGLSNQPQH
TRBV24-1	ATSDSTSGPENEQF
TRBV12-3/TRBV12-4	ASSWGTAIYGYT
TRBV12-3/TRBV12-4	ASSQRGVLSNQPQH
TRBV20-1	SVEPGVETQY
TRBV29-1	SVALTSGSVRANRGTQY
TRBV20-1	CARASRGIWTMDYGYT
TRBV7-9	ASPRRSNQPQH